This TCR beta chain was documented in a study of blood T cells in healthy people across ages. Study-level findings and limits: Researchers said unsorted PBMCs prevented a conclusive naive versus antigen-experienced comparison. The long-lived group displayed more naive CD4+ cells, plus higher diversity, than the aged donors did. Per-million-T-cell TCR beta diversity fell roughly linearly with age.

A note on this clonotype: Its matching antigen is unknown.

Primers used in a second PCR of about 6 to 11 cycles were a sample-barcoded 5' primer and a J-beta primer mix. TCRdb analysed the 5' RACE reads with MiXCR anew, one entry per CDR3 protein. The sample holds 550,000 to 700,000 distinct CDR3 sequences, 25% to 30% seen once. Germline V CDR1 and CDR2: MNHEY, SVGEGT. With 1 base removed from V and 6 bases from J, the gap between germline ends came to 2 bases. CDR3 length: 11 residues. V is TRBV6-2 or TRBV6-3 and J is TRBJ2-3, with D uncertain. The material sequenced was blood. This receptor was identified in a woman in her 70s in good health. CDR3 amino acids: CASSYYDTQYF. The CDR3 DNA follows: TGTGCCAGCAGTTACTACGATACGCAGTATTTT.